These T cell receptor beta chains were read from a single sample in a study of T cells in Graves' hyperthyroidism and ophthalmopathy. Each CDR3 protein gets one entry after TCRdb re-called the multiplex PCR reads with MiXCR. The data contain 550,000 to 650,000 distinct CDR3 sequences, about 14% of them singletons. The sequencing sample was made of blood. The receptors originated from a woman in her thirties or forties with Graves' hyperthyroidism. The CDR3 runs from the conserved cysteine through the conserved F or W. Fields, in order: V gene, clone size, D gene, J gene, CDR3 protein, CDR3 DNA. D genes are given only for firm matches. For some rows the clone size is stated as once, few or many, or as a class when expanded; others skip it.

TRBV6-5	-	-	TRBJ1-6	CASSSGGQINSPLHF	TGTGCCAGCAGTTCAGGAGGACAGATTAATTCACCCCTCCACTTT
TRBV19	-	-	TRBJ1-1	CASKVIMNTEAFF	TGTGCCAGTAAGGTTATTATGAACACTGAAGCTTTCTTT
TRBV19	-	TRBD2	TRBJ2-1	CASSMASGRARDEQFF	TGTGCCAGTAGTATGGCTAGCGGGAGGGCCAGGGATGAGCAGTTCTTC
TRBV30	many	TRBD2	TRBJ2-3	CAWGLGVQDTQYF	TGTGCCTGGGGACTAGGGGTTCAAGATACGCAGTATTTT
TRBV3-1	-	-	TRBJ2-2	CASSQGMASNTGELFF	TGTGCCAGCAGCCAAGGAATGGCTTCGAACACCGGGGAGCTGTTTTTT
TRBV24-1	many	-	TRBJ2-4	CATFTEGKNIQYF	TGTGCCACCTTCACAGAAGGCAAAAACATTCAGTACTTC
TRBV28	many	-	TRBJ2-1	CASNGQLSHNEQFF	TGTGCCAGCAACGGACAGTTATCCCACAATGAGCAGTTCTTC
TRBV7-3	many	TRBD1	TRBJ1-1	CASSRTGGILNTEAFF	TGTGCCAGCAGCCGGACAGGGGGGATATTGAACACTGAAGCTTTCTTT
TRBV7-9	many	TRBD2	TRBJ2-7	CASSSPGLPYEQYF	TGTGCCAGCAGCTCGCCGGGACTACCCTACGAGCAGTACTTC
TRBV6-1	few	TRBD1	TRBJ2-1	CASSEVDRGVNEQFF	TGTGCCAGCAGTGAAGTGGACAGGGGGGTCAATGAGCAGTTCTTC
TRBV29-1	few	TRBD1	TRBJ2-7	CSVRQGKGYEQYF	TGCAGCGTTAGACAGGGAAAAGGCTACGAGCAGTACTTC
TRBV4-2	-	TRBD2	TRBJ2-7	CASSPSGFHEQYF	TGTGCCAGCAGCCCTAGCGGGTTCCACGAGCAGTACTTC
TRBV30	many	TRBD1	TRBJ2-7	CAWSVQGATGEQYF	TGTGCCTGGAGTGTACAGGGGGCAACGGGGGAGCAGTACTTC
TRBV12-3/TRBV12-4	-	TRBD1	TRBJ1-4	CASRPDRVLDEKLFF	TGTGCCAGCAGGCCAGACAGGGTCCTAGATGAAAAACTGTTTTTT
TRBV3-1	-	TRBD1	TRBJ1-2	CASSATGAIYGYTF	TGTGCCAGCAGCGCGACAGGGGCCATCTATGGCTACACCTTC
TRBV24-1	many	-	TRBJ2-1	CATSDLRASSYNEQFF	TGTGCCACCAGTGATTTGCGGGCTAGCTCCTACAATGAGCAGTTCTTC
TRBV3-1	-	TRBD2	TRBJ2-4	CASSHGTSGSSAKNIQYF	TGTGCCAGCAGCCATGGGACTAGCGGGAGTTCTGCCAAAAACATTCAGTACTTC
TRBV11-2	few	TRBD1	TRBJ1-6	CASSFSLTGGDSPLHF	TGTGCCAGCAGCTTCTCCCTTACAGGGGGGGATTCACCCCTCCACTTT
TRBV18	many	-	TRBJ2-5	CASSPPGTGSVTGTQYF	TGTGCCAGCTCACCACCTGGGACGGGTTCTGTCACAGGGACCCAGTACTTC
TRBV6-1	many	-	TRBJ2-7	CASSESLMTEQYF	TGTGCCAGCAGTGAATCCTTGATGACAGAGCAGTACTTC
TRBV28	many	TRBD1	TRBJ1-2	CASSPPSGTGAEFGYGYTF	TGTGCCAGCAGTCCTCCATCCGGGACAGGGGCCGAGTTTGGGTATGGCTACACCTTC
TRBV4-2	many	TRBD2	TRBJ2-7	CASSQGTSSYEQYF	TGCGCCAGCAGCCAGGGGACTAGCTCCTACGAGCAGTACTTC
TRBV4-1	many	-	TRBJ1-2	CASSQAPPISTNYGYTF	TGCGCCAGCAGCCAAGCTCCCCCGATCTCAACTAACTATGGCTACACCTTC
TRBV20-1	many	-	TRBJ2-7	CSGAEGPYEQYF	TGCAGTGGGGCCGAGGGTCCCTACGAGCAGTACTTC
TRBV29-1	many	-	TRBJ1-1	CSVLGTEAFF	TGCAGCGTCTTGGGCACTGAAGCTTTCTTT
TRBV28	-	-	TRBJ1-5	CASRGAGGQPQHF	TGTGCCAGCCGGGGGGCCGGCGGTCAGCCCCAGCATTTT
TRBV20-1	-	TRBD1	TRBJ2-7	CSTGTGDEQYF	TGCAGTACCGGGACAGGGGACGAGCAGTACTTC
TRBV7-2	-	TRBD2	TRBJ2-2	CASSSLRGRGNTGELFF	TGTGCCAGCAGCTCGCTCCGTGGGAGGGGGAACACCGGGGAGCTGTTTTTT
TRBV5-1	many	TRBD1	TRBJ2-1	CASSSGTGSYNEQFF	TGCGCCAGCAGCTCCGGGACAGGGTCCTACAATGAGCAGTTCTTC
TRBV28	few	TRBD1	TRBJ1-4	CASRLGGENEKLFF	TGTGCCAGCAGACTAGGGGGCGAGAATGAAAAACTGTTTTTT
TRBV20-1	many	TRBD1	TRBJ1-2	CSASTTGGIYGYTF	TGCAGTGCTTCTACGACAGGGGGTATCTATGGCTACACCTTC
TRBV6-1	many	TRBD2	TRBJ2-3	CASNQRGSTDTQYF	TGTGCCAGCAACCAGCGGGGAAGCACAGATACGCAGTATTTT
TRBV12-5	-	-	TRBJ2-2	CASGLVGWGTAWNTGELFF	TGTGCTAGTGGTTTGGTGGGGTGGGGGACCGCTTGGAACACCGGGGAGCTGTTTTTT
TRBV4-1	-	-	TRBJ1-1	CASSQDSYGGLEAFF	TGCGCCAGCAGCCAAGATAGTTACGGTGGACTTGAAGCTTTCTTT
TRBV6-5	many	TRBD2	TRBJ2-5	CASSYSGTSGQETQYF	TGTGCCAGCAGTTACTCCGGGACTAGCGGACAAGAGACCCAGTACTTC
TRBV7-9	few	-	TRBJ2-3	CASTIGASGTDTQYF	TGTGCCAGCACGATCGGGGCTAGCGGCACAGATACGCAGTATTTT
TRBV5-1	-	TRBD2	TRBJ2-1	CASSLFKGASGIDEQFF	TGTGCCAGCAGCTTATTCAAGGGGGCTAGCGGGATAGATGAGCAGTTCTTC
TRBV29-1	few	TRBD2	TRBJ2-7	CSVLGTSGSYEQYF	TGCAGCGTTCTAGGGACTAGCGGATCCTACGAGCAGTACTTC
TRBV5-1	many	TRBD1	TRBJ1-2	CASSLGGQGASQRYTF	TGCGCCAGCAGCTTGGGGGGACAGGGGGCATCCCAACGCTACACCTTC
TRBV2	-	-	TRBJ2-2	CAGSGGLAANTGELFF	TGTGCCGGCAGTGGGGGGCTAGCGGCGAACACCGGGGAGCTGTTTTTT
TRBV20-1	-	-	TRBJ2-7	CSAERALSSYEQYF	TGCAGTGCAGAGCGGGCGCTGAGCTCCTACGAGCAGTACTTC
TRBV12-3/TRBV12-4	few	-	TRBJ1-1	CASSLGTSSTEAFF	TGTGCCAGCAGCTTGGGGACGTCGAGCACTGAAGCTTTCTTT
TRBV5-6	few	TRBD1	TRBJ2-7	CASSYTTGLRYEQYF	TGTGCCAGCAGCTACACGACAGGGTTGCGCTACGAGCAGTACTTC
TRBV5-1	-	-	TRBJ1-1	CASRRGGGGETEAFF	TGCGCCAGCAGGCGGGGGGGGGGGGGAGAGACTGAAGCTTTCTTT
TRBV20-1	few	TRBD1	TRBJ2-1	CSARPRGGRSYNEQFF	TGCAGTGCTAGGCCCAGAGGGGGCAGGTCCTACAATGAGCAGTTCTTC
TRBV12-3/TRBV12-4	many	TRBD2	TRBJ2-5	CASSPAGTSLTKKTQYF	TGTGCCAGCAGTCCAGCCGGGACTAGCCTCACGAAGAAGACCCAGTACTTC
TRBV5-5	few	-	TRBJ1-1	CASSFWGVRTEAFF	TGTGCCAGCAGCTTCTGGGGAGTTAGGACTGAAGCTTTCTTT